This T cell receptor (beta chain) stems from a study of blood T cell repertoires in COVID-19. Across the study: Sources were T cells, B-cell-depleted T cells, or PBMCs; the material itself was cDNA or gDNA.

Methods used by the authors: Amplification of reference gene primers provided the estimated nucleated cell counts. Measured with immunoSEQ multiplex PCR; TCRdb has only the in-frame clones, and not every one. Clone size and V and J calls were adopted from that table, with D and trimming inferred from the DNA. This repertoire shows approximately 98,000 clones, 88% found once; its top ten account for over 2%. The CDR3 has 13 residues. The germline gives CDR1 SGDLS, CDR2 YYNGEE. V lost 3 bases and J lost 7, with 11 bases in between. The sample comprised peripheral blood. The V and J genes are TRBV9 and TRBJ2-1; D is unresolved. The origin of this receptor is a human donor in a cohort sampled during active COVID-19. The CDR3 is CASSARPANEQFF. CDR3 in DNA: TGTGCCAGCAGCGCCCGACCAGCGAATGAGCAGTTCTTC.